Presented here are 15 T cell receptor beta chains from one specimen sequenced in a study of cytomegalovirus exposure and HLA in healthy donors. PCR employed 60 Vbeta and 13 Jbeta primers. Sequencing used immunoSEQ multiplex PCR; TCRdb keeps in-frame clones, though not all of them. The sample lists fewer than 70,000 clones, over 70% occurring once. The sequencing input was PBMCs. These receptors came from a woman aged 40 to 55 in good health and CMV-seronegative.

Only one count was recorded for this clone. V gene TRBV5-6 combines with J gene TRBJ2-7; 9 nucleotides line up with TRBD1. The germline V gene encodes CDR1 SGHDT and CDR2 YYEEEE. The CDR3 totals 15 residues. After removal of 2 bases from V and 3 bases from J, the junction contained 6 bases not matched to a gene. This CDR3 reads CASSFWGQGNYEQYF. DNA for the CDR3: TGTGCCAGCAGCTTTTGGGGACAGGGAAACTACGAGCAGTACTTC. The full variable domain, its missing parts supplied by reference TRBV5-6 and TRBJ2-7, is DAGVTQSPTHLIKTRGQQVTLRCSPKSGHDTVSWYQQALGQGPQFIFQYYEEEERQRGNFPDRFSGHQFPNYSSELNVNALLLGDSALYLCASSFWGQGNYEQYFGPGTRLTVT.

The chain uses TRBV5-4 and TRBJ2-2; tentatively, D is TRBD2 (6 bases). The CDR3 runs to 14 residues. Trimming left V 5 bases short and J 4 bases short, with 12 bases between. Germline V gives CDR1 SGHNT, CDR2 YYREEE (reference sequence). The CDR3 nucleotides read TGTGCCAGCAGATCCGGGGGAGGCACCGGGGAGCTGTTTTTT. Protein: CASRSGGGTGELFF.

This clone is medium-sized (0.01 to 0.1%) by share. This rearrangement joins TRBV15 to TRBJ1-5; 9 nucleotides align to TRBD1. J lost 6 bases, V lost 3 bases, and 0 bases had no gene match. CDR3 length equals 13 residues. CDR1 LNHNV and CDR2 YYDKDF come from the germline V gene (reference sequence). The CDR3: CATSRTGGQPQHF. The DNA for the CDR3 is TGTGCCACCAGCAGGACAGGGGGTCAGCCCCAGCATTTT.

The CDR3 region has the DNA TGCGCCAGCGGGGACCGGACTAGCGGGGCTACAGATACGCAGTATTTT. This sequence encodes CASGDRTSGATDTQYF. The chain employs TRBV4-3 and TRBJ2-3, with TRBD2 matching 12 bases. This CDR3 has 16 amino acids. Germline V lookup: CDR1 LGHNA, CDR2 YSLEER. Losses at the gene ends were 8 bases for V and 3 bases for J; bases not matched to a gene: 9.

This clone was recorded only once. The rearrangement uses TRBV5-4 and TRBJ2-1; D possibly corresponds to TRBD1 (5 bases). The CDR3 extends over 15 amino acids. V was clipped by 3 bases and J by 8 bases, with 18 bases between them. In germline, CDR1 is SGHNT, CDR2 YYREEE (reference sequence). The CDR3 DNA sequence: TGTGCCAGCAGCTCCTGGCTAGGGGCAGGCGATGAGCAGTTCTTC. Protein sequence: CASSSWLGAGDEQFF.

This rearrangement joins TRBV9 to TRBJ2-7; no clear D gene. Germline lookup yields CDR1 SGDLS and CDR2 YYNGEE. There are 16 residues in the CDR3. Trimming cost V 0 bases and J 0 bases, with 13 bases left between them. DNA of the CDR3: TGTGCCAGCAGCGTAGGGTCAGACAACCCCTCCTACGAGCAGTACTTC. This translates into CASSVGSDNPSYEQYF.

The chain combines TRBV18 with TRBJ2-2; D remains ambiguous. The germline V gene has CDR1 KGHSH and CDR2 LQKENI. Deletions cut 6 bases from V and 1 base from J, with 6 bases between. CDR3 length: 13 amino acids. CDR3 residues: CASSRENTGELFF. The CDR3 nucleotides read TGTGCCAGCTCGAGAGAGAACACCGGGGAGCTGTTTTTT.

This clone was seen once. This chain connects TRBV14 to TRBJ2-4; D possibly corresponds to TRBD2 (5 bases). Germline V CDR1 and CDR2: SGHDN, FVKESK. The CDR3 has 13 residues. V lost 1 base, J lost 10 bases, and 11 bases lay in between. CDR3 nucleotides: TGTGCCAGCAGCCAAGTGGGTGGCGGGATTCAGTACTTC. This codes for CASSQVGGGIQYF.

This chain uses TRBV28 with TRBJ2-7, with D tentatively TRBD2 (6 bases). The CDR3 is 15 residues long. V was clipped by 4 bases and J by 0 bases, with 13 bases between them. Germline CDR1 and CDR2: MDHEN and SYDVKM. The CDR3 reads CASSSGTRSSYEQYF. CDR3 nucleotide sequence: TGTGCCAGCAGTTCGGGGACTCGAAGCTCCTACGAGCAGTACTTC.

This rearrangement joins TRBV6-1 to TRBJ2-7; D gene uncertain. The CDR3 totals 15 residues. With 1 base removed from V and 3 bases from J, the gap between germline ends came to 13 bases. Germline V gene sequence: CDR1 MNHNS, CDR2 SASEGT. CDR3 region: CASSEVRGWVYEQYF. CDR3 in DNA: TGTGCCAGCAGTGAAGTAAGAGGCTGGGTCTACGAGCAGTACTTC.

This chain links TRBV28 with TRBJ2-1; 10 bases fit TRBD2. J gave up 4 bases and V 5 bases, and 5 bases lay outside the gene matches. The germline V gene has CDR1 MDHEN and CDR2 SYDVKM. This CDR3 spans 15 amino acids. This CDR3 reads CASSPPSGSYNEQFF. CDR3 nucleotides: TGTGCCAGCAGTCCCCCTAGCGGGAGTTACAATGAGCAGTTCTTC. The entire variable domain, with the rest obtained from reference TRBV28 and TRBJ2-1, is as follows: DVKVTQSSRYLVKRTGEKVFLECVQDMDHENMFWYRQDPGLGLRLIYFSYDVKMKEKGDIPEGYSVSREKKERFSLILESASTNQTSMYLCASSPPSGSYNEQFFGPGTRLTVL.

The CDR3 nucleotides read TGTGCCAGCAGTGATTCCGAGGACAGGGGAAATCAGCCCCAGCATTTT. It specifies CASSDSEDRGNQPQHF. V and J are TRBV6-4 and TRBJ1-5; 9 bases agree with TRBD1. Germline assignment: CDR1 MRHNA and CDR2 SNTAGT. The CDR3 consists of 16 residues. V gave up 3 bases and J gave up 4 bases; unmatched junction bases: 7.

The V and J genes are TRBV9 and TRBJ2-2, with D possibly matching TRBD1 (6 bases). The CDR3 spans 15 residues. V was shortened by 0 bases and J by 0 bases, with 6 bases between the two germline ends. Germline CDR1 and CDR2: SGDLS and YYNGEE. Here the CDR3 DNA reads TGTGCCAGCAGCGTAGACAGGGCGAACACCGGGGAGCTGTTTTTT. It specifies CASSVDRANTGELFF.

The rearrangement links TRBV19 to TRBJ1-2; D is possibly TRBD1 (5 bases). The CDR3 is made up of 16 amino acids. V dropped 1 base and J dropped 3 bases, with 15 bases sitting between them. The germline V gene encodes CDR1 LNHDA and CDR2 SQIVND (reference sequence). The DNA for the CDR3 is TGTGCCAGTAGTATAGTACCAGGGCGCCGTGACTATGGCTACACCTTC. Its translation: CASSIVPGRRDYGYTF.

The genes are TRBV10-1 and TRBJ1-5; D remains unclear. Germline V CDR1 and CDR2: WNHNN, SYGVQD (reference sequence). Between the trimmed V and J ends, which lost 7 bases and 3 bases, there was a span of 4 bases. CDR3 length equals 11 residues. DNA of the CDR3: TGCGCCAGCACTCCCAATCAGCCCCAGCATTTT. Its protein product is CASTPNQPQHF.